The 29 T cell receptor beta chains in this list originate from one sample, sequenced in a study of cytomegalovirus exposure and HLA in healthy donors. The study ran its PCR with 60 Vbeta and 13 Jbeta primers. Method: immunoSEQ multiplex PCR; TCRdb's copy keeps in-frame clones and lacks some. The sample holds a few hundred thousand clones, about 89% seen once. The sequenced sample consisted of PBMCs. The source of these receptors is a woman aged 18-29 years in good health and CMV-seronegative.

This rearrangement joins TRBV9 to TRBJ2-2; 8 bases are a match to TRBD1. The CDR3 has 15 amino acids. The germline V gene encodes CDR1 SGDLS and CDR2 YYNGEE. The ends lost 1 base at V and 4 bases at J; junction bases unmatched: 3. The CDR3 loop reads CASSVSDRGTGELFF. The CDR3 coding sequence is TGTGCCAGCAGCGTATCAGACAGGGGCACCGGGGAGCTGTTTTTT.

Concerning this clone: A junction boundary mismatches the germline segment, possibly from a read error. The genes are TRBV6-6 and TRBJ1-1; D gene ambiguous. This CDR3 is 14 amino acids long. CDR1 is MNHNY and CDR2 is SVGAGI in the germline V gene (reference sequence). CDR3 sequence reads: CAGSYEQMNTEAFF. The CDR3 region has the DNA TGTGCCGGCAGTTACGAACAGATGAACACTGAAGCTTTCTTT.

The chain combines TRBV5-1 with TRBJ1-2; 9 bases align to TRBD1. The CDR3 runs to 14 residues. The trim removed 5 bases at V and 6 bases at J, leaving 8 bases unmatched. Germline values: CDR1 SGHRS, CDR2 YFSETQ. This CDR3 is CASSYTGQGNGYTF. CDR3 nucleotides: TGCGCCAGCAGTTACACCGGACAGGGGAATGGCTACACCTTC.

The CDR3: CASSQLQGVNTEAFF. CDR3 DNA sequence: TGCGCCAGCAGCCAATTGCAGGGGGTCAACACTGAAGCTTTCTTT. This chain links TRBV4-1 with TRBJ1-1; 7 bases align to TRBD1. The CDR3 runs 15 residues. With 2 bases clipped from V and 2 bases from J, the junction kept 5 bases outside the gene matches. The germline gives CDR1 MGHRA, CDR2 YSYEKL.

The chain couples TRBV6-6 to TRBJ1-3, with 7 bases that match TRBD1. The CDR3 spans 14 residues. Germline loops: CDR1 MNHNY, CDR2 SVGAGI (reference sequence). V was pared by 6 bases and J by 5 bases, with 7 bases of the junction left unmatched. The CDR3 sequence is CASSSTGRRNTIYF. For the CDR3, the DNA is TGTGCCAGCAGCTCGACAGGGCGTCGAAACACCATATATTTT.

This chain joins TRBV9 and TRBJ2-5, with 7 bases that match TRBD2. There are 15 residues in the CDR3. V lost 0 bases, J lost 1 base, and 3 bases stayed unmatched. Germline CDR1 SGDLS, CDR2 YYNGEE. CDR3 sequence: CASSVAAGFQETQYF. As DNA, the CDR3 is TGTGCCAGCAGCGTAGCAGCGGGGTTCCAAGAGACCCAGTACTTC.

The chain carries TRBV29-1 and TRBJ2-7, with a possible D match to TRBD1 (5 bases). This CDR3 comprises 13 residues. The V end was cut by 0 bases, the J end by 6 bases, with 12 bases between. Germline loops: CDR1 SQVTM, CDR2 ANQGSEA. CDR3 nucleotide sequence: TGCAGCGTTGAAGATCAGGTGACAGCCGAGCAGTACTTC. Its translation is CSVEDQVTAEQYF.

This clone has more than one count but fewer than ten. The J gene is TRBJ1-2, the V gene TRBV18; 8 nucleotides align to TRBD1. V trimming: 3 bases; J trimming: 3 bases; junction bases outside the gene matches: 6. Germline V lookup: CDR1 KGHSH, CDR2 LQKENI. CDR3 length: 15 residues. For the CDR3, the DNA is TGTGCCAGCTCACCTCCCTCGACAGGGGACTATGGCTACACCTTC. This gives the protein CASSPPSTGDYGYTF. The entire variable domain, with the rest obtained from reference TRBV18 and TRBJ1-2, is as follows: NAGVMQNPRHLVRRRGQEARLRCSPMKGHSHVYWYRQLPEEGLKFMVYLQKENIIDESGMPKERFSAEFPKEGPSILRIQQVVRGDSAAYFCASSPPSTGDYGYTFGSGTRLTVV.

This chain connects TRBV18 to TRBJ1-1; unclear D gene. The CDR3 extends over 13 amino acids. Germline V lookup: CDR1 KGHSH, CDR2 LQKENI. V lost 2 bases to trimming and J lost 4 bases, with 8 bases between them. CDR3 bases: TGTGCCAGCTCACCATCACCGGGCACTGAAGCTTTCTTT. Translated: CASSPSPGTEAFF.

J is TRBJ2-1 and V is TRBV7-3; TRBD2 matches at 14 bases. V lost 1 base and J lost 8; bases outside the gene matches: 10. CDR3 size: 18 residues. Germline CDR1 and CDR2: SGHTA and FQGTGA. The CDR3 protein is CASSLNSGLAGVDYEQFF. The CDR3 nucleotides are TGTGCCAGCAGCTTAAACTCGGGACTAGCGGGAGTTGACTATGAGCAGTTCTTC.

CDR3 in DNA: TGTGCCAGCAGCTTGGCTGGGCCTTACCTCTCCTACGAGCAGTACTTC. Encoded protein: CASSLAGPYLSYEQYF. The chain recombines TRBV5-6 with TRBJ2-7, with D hard to call. The V end lost 0 bases, the J end lost 0 bases, and 13 bases lay between the germline ends. CDR1 SGHDT and CDR2 YYEEEE come from the germline V gene. This CDR3 comprises 16 residues.

J is TRBJ2-7 and V is TRBV7-9; 7 positions match TRBD1. This CDR3 comprises 15 residues. Germline-derived CDR1 and CDR2 are SEHNR and FQNEAQ (reference sequence). The V segment lost 5 bases and the J segment 2 bases; nucleotides outside the gene matches: 9. CDR3 sequence reads: CASSTSRGQTYEQYF. The DNA of the CDR3 is TGTGCCAGCAGCACCTCGAGGGGACAGACCTACGAGCAGTACTTC.

V usage is TRBV30 and J usage is TRBJ1-2, with 7 bases that match TRBD1. Trimming took 4 bases from V and 4 from J; bases not matched to a gene: 15. CDR3 size: 16 residues. Germline V gene data show CDR1 as GTSNPN and CDR2 as SVGIG (reference sequence). The CDR3 DNA sequence: TGTGCCTGGACTTCCAGGGGGGTCGCCGGGTCCTATGGCTACACCTTC. Protein: CAWTSRGVAGSYGYTF.

This chain joins TRBV4-2 and TRBJ1-2; D possibly corresponds to TRBD1 (6 bases). With 0 bases removed from V and 3 bases from J, the gap between germline ends came to 14 bases. CDR3 length: 16 amino acids. CDR1 and CDR2 from the germline V gene are LGHNA and YNFKEQ. The CDR3 sequence: CASSQDLGGRDYGYTF. CDR3 nucleotide sequence: TGTGCCAGCAGCCAAGACTTGGGGGGGCGCGACTATGGCTACACCTTC.

The chain is built from TRBV30 and TRBJ1-4; maybe TRBD1 (6 bases). Per the germline V gene, CDR1 is GTSNPN and CDR2 is SVGIG (reference sequence). The V and J ends lost 7 bases and 3 bases respectively, with 27 bases between them. The CDR3 runs 18 residues. CDR3 DNA sequence: TGTGCCTCGACTCTCGGCAGGGGAGGGGGGGTACCTAATGAAAAACTGTTTTTT. Protein sequence: CASTLGRGGGVPNEKLFF.

The rearrangement joins TRBV19 to TRBJ1-2; D possibly corresponds to TRBD1 (6 bases). The CDR3 consists of 14 residues. Trimming took 7 bases from V and 4 from J, leaving 16 bases between them. In germline, CDR1 is LNHDA, CDR2 SQIVND (reference sequence). CDR3: CASTAEGGGYGYTF. CDR3 nucleotide sequence: TGTGCCAGTACCGCAGAGGGGGGGGGCTATGGCTACACCTTC.

This rearrangement joins TRBV4-3 to TRBJ2-7, with TRBD1 as a possible D gene (5 bases). There are 15 residues in the CDR3. Looked up from germline, CDR1 is LGHNA and CDR2 is YSLEER. V was trimmed by 0 bases and J by 4 bases, leaving 13 bases between them. The DNA of the CDR3 is TGCGCCAGCAGCCAAGAAATTGGCAGGGTTTACGAGCAGTACTTC. It specifies CASSQEIGRVYEQYF.

This chain links TRBV4-1 with TRBJ1-5, with D unresolved. Trimming left V 0 bases short and J 5 bases short, with 8 bases between. Germline V lookup: CDR1 MGHRA, CDR2 YSYEKL. The length of the CDR3 is 14 residues. The CDR3 coding sequence is TGCGCCAGCAGCCAAGAAGGTCGGGATCAGCCCCAGCATTTT. Amino acids: CASSQEGRDQPQHF.

The V call is TRBV19, the J call TRBJ1-2; D is possibly TRBD1 (6 bases). Germline lookup yields CDR1 LNHDA and CDR2 SQIVND (reference sequence). CDR3 length: 13 amino acids. The V gene lost 4 bases and the J gene lost 3 bases, with 9 bases spanning the gap. CDR3 sequence (DNA): TGTGCCAGTAGTAGGACAGCATACTATGGCTACACCTTC. Its translation is CASSRTAYYGYTF.

The rearrangement links TRBV4-1 to TRBJ1-5, with 8 bases matching TRBD1. J lost 11 bases, V lost 4 bases, and 13 bases had no gene match. CDR3 length: 15 amino acids. CDR1 MGHRA and CDR2 YSYEKL come from the germline V gene. The CDR3 nucleotides read TGCGCCAGCAGCCCGTGGACAGGGCCCTGGGAGGCCCAGCATTTT. Protein sequence: CASSPWTGPWEAQHF.

The chain recombines TRBV7-2 with TRBJ1-2; 8 bases line up with TRBD1. Losses at the gene ends were 4 bases for V and 5 bases for J; bases not matched to a gene: 9. Germline V lookup: CDR1 SGHTA, CDR2 FQGNSA. The CDR3 is 15 residues long. The CDR3 here is CASSSPDRALYGYTF. The CDR3, as DNA: TGTGCCAGCAGCTCCCCGGACAGGGCCTTATATGGCTACACCTTC.

The rearrangement uses TRBV7-9 and TRBJ2-7; a weak D match, TRBD1 (5 bases). CDR3 length: 15 residues. Deletions cut 3 bases from V and 4 bases from J, with 16 bases between. The germline V gene has CDR1 SEHNR and CDR2 FQNEAQ (reference sequence). CDR3 loop: CASSFRRQITYEQYF. DNA of the CDR3: TGTGCCAGCAGCTTCCGTCGACAGATAACTTACGAGCAGTACTTC.

The chain links TRBV4-3 to TRBJ2-4; 8 nucleotides match TRBD1. The CDR3 runs to 16 residues. V lost 1 base and J lost 5; bases outside the gene matches: 7. Per the germline V gene, CDR1 is LGHNA and CDR2 is YSLEER. CDR3 sequence reads: CASSQGGSGGQNIQYF. The CDR3 DNA is TGCGCCAGCAGCCAAGGGGGCTCAGGGGGCCAAAACATTCAGTACTTC.

This clone was counted only a few times. The chain combines TRBV6-6 with TRBJ1-4; 7 bases map to TRBD1. After removal of 2 bases from V and 6 bases from J, the junction contained 3 bases not matched to a gene. The CDR3 is 14 residues long. Germline V gives CDR1 MNHNY, CDR2 SVGAGI (reference sequence). In nucleotides, the CDR3 is TGTGCCAGCAGTTACGTGGGGACAGATGAAAAACTGTTTTTT. This codes for CASSYVGTDEKLFF.

The genes are TRBV4-2 and TRBJ1-2; TRBD1 aligns across 7 bases. CDR1 LGHNA and CDR2 YNFKEQ come from the germline V gene. V trimming: 0 bases; J trimming: 3 bases; junction bases outside the gene matches: 4. The CDR3 has 15 residues. The CDR3 loop reads CASSQDYTGDYGYTF. The CDR3 DNA reads TGTGCCAGCAGCCAAGATTACACAGGGGACTATGGCTACACCTTC.

The chain couples TRBV5-1 to TRBJ1-4, with D possibly being TRBD1 (6 bases). CDR3 length: 12 residues. V shed 5 bases and J shed 5 bases, with 7 bases lying between them. Germline V gene sequence: CDR1 SGHRS, CDR2 YFSETQ. The CDR3 DNA is TGCGCCAGCAGGACAGGAAATGAAAAACTGTTTTTT. This encodes CASRTGNEKLFF.

This rearrangement joins TRBV21-1 to TRBJ1-6. TRBV21-1 represents a pseudogene. CDR3 size: 15 residues. The CDR3 sequence is CASSKKRGLTSPLHF. CDR3 sequence (DNA): TGTGCCAGCAGCAAGAAGCGGGGGTTAACGTCCCCCCTCCACTTT.

The chain employs TRBV6-6 and TRBJ2-1, with 12 positions matching TRBD1. CDR1 and CDR2 from the germline V gene are MNHNY and SVGAGI (reference sequence). The CDR3 spans 16 residues. Trimming took 2 bases from V and 7 from J; bases not matched to a gene: 6. The CDR3 region is CASSYLGTGGVNEQFF. As DNA, the CDR3 is TGTGCCAGCAGTTACCTCGGGACAGGGGGCGTGAATGAGCAGTTCTTC.

With regard to this clone: This CDR3 is also generated by other DNA sequences in the sample. In DNA, the CDR3 is TGTGCCAGCAGCTTAACGGGGACTGGATACAATGAGCAGTTCTTC. Protein: CASSLTGTGYNEQFF. The chain uses TRBV7-2 and TRBJ2-1, with D possibly TRBD2 on 6 matching bases. The CDR3 length is 15 residues. V was pared by 2 bases and J by 4 bases, with 12 bases between. Germline values: CDR1 SGHTA, CDR2 FQGNSA.